Sequencing of this TCR beta chain was carried out in a study of blood T cell repertoires in COVID-19. This table comes from immunoSEQ multiplex PCR, and its TCRdb copy is limited to in-frame clones, with some not included. The data hold about 310,000 clones, with approximately 90% observed a single time. CDR3 size: 13 residues. Germline V gene sequence: CDR1 PRHDT, CDR2 FYEKMQ (reference sequence). Trimming removed 0 bases from V and 7 bases from J, with 7 bases in between. The genes are TRBV13 and TRBJ1-5; tentative D call: TRBD1 (5 bases). What was sequenced was PBMCs or T cells enriched from blood (not recorded which). The origin of this receptor is a woman younger than 35 who had recovered from COVID-19. The CDR3 region has the DNA TGTGCCAGCAGCTTAGGCAGGGCCCAGCCCCAGCATTTT. Encoded protein: CASSLGRAQPQHF.